Each of the 17 T cell receptor beta chains below was sequenced from the same sample in a study of blood T cell repertoires in COVID-19. Here immunoSEQ multiplex PCR was the method, and the copy in TCRdb shows in-frame clones only, minus some. This table holds roughly 150,000 clones, more than 70% found once. Sequenced sample: peripheral blood. The receptors originated from a woman in her sixties or seventies who had recovered from COVID-19.

The chain uses TRBV18 and TRBJ2-1; 8 positions agree with TRBD2. With 3 bases clipped from V and 2 bases from J, the junction kept 9 bases outside the gene matches. CDR1 is KGHSH and CDR2 is LQKENI in the germline V gene. CDR3 length: 17 residues. CDR3 sequence (DNA): TGTGCCAGCTCACCCCCAGGACTAGCCTCTCCCTACAATGAGCAGTTCTTC. It translates to CASSPPGLASPYNEQFF.

As to this clone: Other DNA variants within this sample encode the same CDR3. The chain links TRBV30 to TRBJ1-5, with D tentatively TRBD1 (5 bases). V was cut by 1 base and J by 4 bases, with 8 bases left in between. Germline loops: CDR1 GTSNPN, CDR2 SVGIG (reference sequence). This CDR3 has 13 amino acids. CDR3 residues: CAWSGGGNQPQHF. CDR3 in DNA: TGTGCCTGGAGTGGGGGGGGAAATCAGCCCCAGCATTTT.

This clone was found a few times. Other DNA sequences from this sample encode an identical CDR3 as well. The chain combines TRBV7-3 with TRBJ1-1, with D uncertain. Trimming cost V 3 bases and J 2 bases, with 7 bases left between them. CDR1 is SGHTA, CDR2 FQGTGA, per germline. The CDR3 consists of 13 residues. Here the CDR3 DNA reads TGTGCCAGCAGCTTTTCAGTCAACACTGAAGCTTTCTTT. As protein: CASSFSVNTEAFF.

The chain has TRBV2 and TRBJ2-2; TRBD2 aligns across 7 bases. There are 15 residues in the CDR3. V lost 5 bases and J lost 5; bases outside the gene matches: 8. Germline-derived CDR1 and CDR2 are SNHLY and FYNNEI. The CDR3 loop is CASSLSGVNTGELFF. Written as DNA, the CDR3 is TGTGCCAGCAGTCTAAGCGGGGTAAATACCGGGGAGCTGTTTTTT.

The V call is TRBV4-1, the J call TRBJ1-5; no clear D gene. The CDR3 is 16 residues long. Deletions cut 1 base from V and 4 bases from J, with 14 bases between. Looked up from germline, CDR1 is MGHRA and CDR2 is YSYEKL. The CDR3 DNA follows: TGCGCCAGCAGCCAAGTGGCTGGGAGAGGGAATCAGCCCCAGCATTTT. This gives the protein CASSQVAGRGNQPQHF.

In the case of this clone: The sample carries other DNA sequences with the same CDR3. The chain has TRBV18 and TRBJ1-2; TRBD1 matches at 10 bases. Germline CDR1 is KGHSH and CDR2 is LQKENI. V was clipped by 6 bases and J by 5 bases; unmatched bases: 9. This CDR3 comprises 15 residues. CDR3 sequence reads: CASSPGQGPGYGYTF. In DNA, the CDR3 is TGTGCCAGCTCCCCGGGACAGGGGCCGGGGTATGGCTACACCTTC.

V is TRBV4-2 and J is TRBJ2-3, with a weak D call TRBD2 (6 bases). The V and J ends lost 1 base and 6 bases respectively, with 17 bases between them. This CDR3 is built from 16 residues. In germline, CDR1 is LGHNA, CDR2 YNFKEQ. The CDR3 nucleotides read TGTGCCAGCAGCCAAGGGACTATTGGGGGTATGGATACGCAGTATTTT. Its translation is CASSQGTIGGMDTQYF.

In this sample, this clone turned up a few times. The gene calls are TRBV7-3 and TRBJ2-7; TRBD2 agrees at 9 bases. V shed 4 bases, J shed 7 bases, and the junction held 5 bases outside the gene matches. The CDR3 length is 13 residues. CDR1 is SGHTA and CDR2 is FQGTGA in the germline V gene. The CDR3 nucleotides read TGTGCCAGCAGCTCTTCCCTAGCGGGAGAGCAGTACTTC. Residues: CASSSSLAGEQYF.

The chain recombines TRBV28 with TRBJ1-1; no clear D gene. CDR3 length: 14 amino acids. Germline V gene sequence: CDR1 MDHEN, CDR2 SYDVKM. V lost 6 bases, J lost 1 base, and 12 bases lay in between. Written as DNA, the CDR3 is TGTGCCAGCAGCCATTCCCGGGGGAACACTGAAGCTTTCTTT. Translating it yields CASSHSRGNTEAFF.

The rearrangement joins TRBV28 to TRBJ1-5, with D possibly being TRBD1 (5 bases). There are 15 residues in the CDR3. V lost 5 bases to trimming and J lost 3 bases, with 14 bases between them. Germline CDR1 reads MDHEN; CDR2 reads SYDVKM. The CDR3 nucleotides read TGTGCCAGCAGTATACAGACAGAGGACAATCAGCCCCAGCATTTT. Translated, it gives CASSIQTEDNQPQHF.

The chain uses TRBV19 and TRBJ1-2; weak D call: TRBD1 (5 bases). This CDR3 has 16 amino acids. The V gene lost 8 bases and the J gene lost 3 bases, with 22 bases spanning the gap. The V gene's germline CDR1 is LNHDA and CDR2 SQIVND (reference sequence). The CDR3 DNA reads TGTGCCAGTGGTGCGGGGGGTACCCTTCCGGACTATGGCTACACCTTC. Translating it yields CASGAGGTLPDYGYTF.

This chain connects TRBV5-3 to TRBJ1-1; TRBD1 aligns across 7 bases. TRBV5-3 is annotated as an ORF whose role is uncertain. The CDR3 runs 15 residues. Trimming cost V 4 bases and J 6 bases; bases outside gene matches: 12. DNA of the CDR3: TGTGCCAGAAGCGCACCGGGACAGAGATCATCTGAAGCTTTCTTT. Translating it yields CARSAPGQRSSEAFF.

The genes are TRBV6-2 or TRBV6-3 and TRBJ2-4; TRBD1 is a possible D gene (6 bases). CDR3 length: 13 residues. Trimming removed 0 bases at V and 14 bases at J, with 14 bases between. Germline assignment: CDR1 MNHEY and CDR2 SVGEGT. The CDR3 protein is CASSYSRGGSKYF. The CDR3 DNA follows: TGTGCCAGCAGTTACTCGAGAGGGGGTAGCAAGTACTTC.

This chain joins TRBV5-1 and TRBJ2-2; D is unclear. The V gene's germline CDR1 is SGHRS and CDR2 YFSETQ. With 3 bases removed from V and 8 bases from J, the gap between germline ends came to 11 bases. The CDR3 consists of 13 residues. The CDR3 nucleotides are TGCGCCAGCAGCTCGATCCCGACAGGGGAGCTGTTTTTT. Translation gives CASSSIPTGELFF. Based on the CDR3 plus reference TRBV5-1 and TRBJ2-2, the full variable domain is KAGVTQTPRYLIKTRGQQVTLSCSPISGHRSVSWYQQTPGQGLQFLFEYFSETQRNKGNFPGRFSGRQFSNSRSEMNVSTLELGDSALYLCASSSIPTGELFFGEGSRLTVL.

The chain carries TRBV21-1 and TRBJ1-2. TRBV21-1 is flagged as a pseudogene. This CDR3 spans 14 amino acids. CDR3 amino acids: CASSKEGGIGGYTF. The CDR3 DNA is TGTGCCAGCAGCAAAGAAGGAGGTATAGGTGGCTACACCTTC.

This chain uses TRBV11-2 with TRBJ2-1, with 7 bases aligning to TRBD2. The CDR3 is made up of 15 amino acids. With 5 bases clipped from V and 6 bases from J, the junction kept 10 bases outside the gene matches. Per germline, CDR1 SGHAT and CDR2 FQNNGV. The CDR3 reads CASSPRGRAPNEQFF. CDR3 nucleotides: TGTGCCAGCAGCCCCCGGGGGAGGGCCCCCAATGAGCAGTTCTTC.

The rearrangement links TRBV5-4 to TRBJ2-3, with D tentatively TRBD2 (6 bases). Looked up from germline, CDR1 is SGHNT and CDR2 is YYREEE (reference sequence). Trimming removed 0 bases from V and 1 base from J, with 12 bases in between. This CDR3 is 16 amino acids long. CDR3 residues: CASSLVRREGTDTQYF. CDR3 sequence (DNA): TGTGCCAGCAGCTTGGTTAGAAGGGAGGGCACAGATACGCAGTATTTT.